This T cell receptor (beta chain) was found in a study of read filtering for tumor transcriptome and immune sequencing. Study information: Mean patient age was roughly 61 years, range about 40 to 85; approximately 17 male, some 14 female. RNA-seq yielded only roughly 75 to 1,300 TCR reads, IR-seq about 3.5 to 10.27 million. Findings and caveats of the study: Dropping single-read clonotypes raised IR-seq and RNA-seq shared-clonotype correlation. Even smaller IR-seq throughput identified most shared clonotypes.

This clonotype was counted many times. What it recognizes is unknown. Trimming removed 6 bases from V and 6 bases from J; junction bases left unmatched: 3. The germline V gene encodes CDR1 MNHEY and CDR2 SVGEGT. The CDR3 contains 13 residues. This library used around 400 ng RNA and molecular barcoded adaptors spanning alpha/delta and beta/gamma chains. TCRdb processed the reads anew with MiXCR; each CDR3 protein has one entry. The sample includes 120,000 or so distinct CDR3 sequences, 10% to 15% of them seen just once. The genes are TRBV6-2 or TRBV6-3 and TRBJ2-7, with 12 bases fitting TRBD1. The material sequenced was a population of CD138-negative cells sorted from bone marrow. This receptor was obtained from a donor at least 40 years old with multiple myeloma. CDR3 in amino acids: CASRGQGASEQYF. The CDR3, as DNA: TGTGCCAGCAGGGGACAGGGGGCTTCCGAGCAGTACTTC.